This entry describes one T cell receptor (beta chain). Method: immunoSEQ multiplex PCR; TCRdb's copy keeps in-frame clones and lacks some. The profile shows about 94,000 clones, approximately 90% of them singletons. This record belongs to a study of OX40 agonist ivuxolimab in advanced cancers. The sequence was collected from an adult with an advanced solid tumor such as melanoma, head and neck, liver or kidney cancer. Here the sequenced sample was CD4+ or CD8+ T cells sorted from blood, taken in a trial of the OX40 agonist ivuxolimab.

The CDR3 loop is CAWSYWNTEAFF. CDR3 coding DNA: TGTGCCTGGAGTTACTGGAACACTGAAGCTTTCTTT. This chain joins TRBV30 and TRBJ1-1; D is unclear. The V end lost 2 bases, the J end lost 1 base, and 5 bases lay between the germline ends. Germline CDR1 is GTSNPN and CDR2 is SVGIG (reference sequence). The CDR3 covers 12 residues.